This note documents a single T cell receptor beta chain sequence. The data were obtained in a study of blood T cell repertoires in COVID-19. Study background: COVID-19 samples collected from the United States, Italy and Spain covered acute and convalescent phases.

Germline CDR1 reads LGHNT; CDR2 reads FRNRAP. The CDR3 extends over 20 amino acids. The V and J ends lost 6 bases and 2 bases, in that order; junction bases with no gene match: 23. Sequencing used immunoSEQ multiplex PCR; TCRdb keeps in-frame clones, though not all of them. The sample lists roughly 230,000 clones; approximately 84% were seen once. This receptor was taken from an elderly woman with acute or convalescent COVID-19. The rearrangement joins TRBV12-5 to TRBJ1-1, with 8 bases lining up with TRBD1. Sequencing was performed on peripheral blood. The CDR3 nucleotides read TGTGCTAGTGGCTCCGGTAATAGTATACTGGACAGGGTTACCAACACTGAAGCTTTCTTT. Translation: CASGSGNSILDRVTNTEAFF. The variable domain in full, completed from reference TRBV12-5 and TRBJ1-1, reads DARVTQTPRHKVTEMGQEVTMRCQPILGHNTVFWYRQTMMQGLELLAYFRNRAPLDDSGMPKDRFSAEMPDATLATLKIQPSEPRDSAVYFCASGSGNSILDRVTNTEAFFGQGTRLTVV.